One sample yielded the 30 T cell receptor beta chains listed below, sequenced in a study of graft-versus-host responses after intestinal transplantation. The antigens for these receptors are not known. Libraries were prepared by immunoSEQ multiplex PCR; TCRdb keeps only in-frame clonotypes and omits some of them. This sample yields over 55,000 clones, of which around 82% are seen a single time; about 0.4% belongs to the top ten. The input for sequencing was unstimulated CD4+ T cells sorted from spleen or lymph node cells, taken before transplant. These receptors originate from a human donor who was the organ donor for an intestinal transplant.

The CDR3 spells CASSQGPPTSGRQETQYF. As DNA, the CDR3 is TGCGCCAGCAGCCAAGGACCCCCGACTAGCGGGCGGCAAGAGACCCAGTACTTC. The genes are TRBV4-1 and TRBJ2-5, with TRBD2 matching 10 bases. CDR1 and CDR2 (germline): MGHRA, YSYEKL. CDR3 length equals 18 residues. V was clipped by 1 base and J by 2 bases; unmatched bases: 10.

The J gene is TRBJ1-2, the V gene TRBV18, with 7 bases matching TRBD1. The CDR3 has 15 residues. Germline V gene lookup returns CDR1 KGHSH and CDR2 LQKENI. The trim removed 6 bases at V and 4 bases at J, leaving 11 bases unmatched. The DNA for the CDR3 is TGTGCCAGCTCTGTCGGCGACAGGGAGTTCTATGGCTACACCTTC. Its protein is CASSVGDREFYGYTF. Looking up the rest from reference TRBV18 and TRBJ1-2 gives the full variable domain: NAGVMQNPRHLVRRRGQEARLRCSPMKGHSHVYWYRQLPEEGLKFMVYLQKENIIDESGMPKERFSAEFPKEGPSILRIQQVVRGDSAAYFCASSVGDREFYGYTFGSGTRLTVV.

The chain has TRBV4-2 and TRBJ1-1; D may be TRBD1 (5 bases). V shed 1 base and J shed 1 base, with 7 bases lying between them. Germline CDR1 reads LGHNA; CDR2 reads YNFKEQ. The CDR3 totals 14 residues. This CDR3 reads CASSQGGRNTEAFF. CDR3 sequence (DNA): TGTGCCAGCAGCCAAGGGGGCAGGAACACTGAAGCTTTCTTT.

V is TRBV5-1 and J is TRBJ2-1; 8 positions agree with TRBD1. This CDR3 has 14 amino acids. The germline gives CDR1 SGHRS, CDR2 YFSETQ. Losses at the gene ends were 3 bases for V and 8 bases for J; bases not matched to a gene: 7. In nucleotides, the CDR3 is TGCGCCAGCAGCTCAGGGGGCATTAACGATGAGCAGTTCTTC. This translates into CASSSGGINDEQFF.

This clone turned up a few times. The J gene is TRBJ2-1, the V gene TRBV27; no clear D gene. CDR3 length: 16 residues. V lost 3 bases and J 0 bases, leaving 12 bases between the germline ends. The germline gives CDR1 MNHEY, CDR2 SMNVEV (reference sequence). The CDR3 nucleotides read TGTGCCAGCAGTTTGAGGTCCTCGAGCTCCTACAATGAGCAGTTCTTC. The encoded protein is CASSLRSSSSYNEQFF.

Here the CDR3 reads CASSLGGGGAPETQYF. CDR3 DNA sequence: TGCGCCAGCAGCCTAGGAGGCGGGGGGGCTCCAGAGACCCAGTACTTC. This chain connects TRBV5-1 to TRBJ2-5; 9 nucleotides agree with TRBD2. V shed 4 bases, J shed 4 bases, and the junction held 11 bases outside the gene matches. The germline V gene encodes CDR1 SGHRS and CDR2 YFSETQ. This CDR3 region has 16 residues. The full variable domain, its missing parts supplied by reference TRBV5-1 and TRBJ2-5, is KAGVTQTPRYLIKTRGQQVTLSCSPISGHRSVSWYQQTPGQGLQFLFEYFSETQRNKGNFPGRFSGRQFSNSRSEMNVSTLELGDSALYLCASSLGGGGAPETQYFGPGTRLLVL.

The chain couples TRBV5-1 to TRBJ1-4; 7 bases align to TRBD1. The CDR3 totals 16 residues. The germline V gene has CDR1 SGHRS and CDR2 YFSETQ. V shed 1 base and J 6 bases; nucleotides not matched to a gene: 9. This CDR3 reads CASSLTAQGMDEKLFF. In DNA, the CDR3 is TGCGCCAGCAGCTTGACCGCACAGGGGATGGATGAAAAACTGTTTTTT. The whole variable domain, filled in from reference TRBV5-1 and TRBJ1-4, reads KAGVTQTPRYLIKTRGQQVTLSCSPISGHRSVSWYQQTPGQGLQFLFEYFSETQRNKGNFPGRFSGRQFSNSRSEMNVSTLELGDSALYLCASSLTAQGMDEKLFFGSGTQLSVL.

The V gene is TRBV5-4, the J gene TRBJ1-3; D not certain. The CDR3 has 15 amino acids. Germline CDR1 SGHNT, CDR2 YYREEE (reference sequence). Trimming pared 1 base from V and 4 bases from J, leaving 12 bases between. The CDR3 region is CASSLRGTTGNTIYF. In nucleotides, the CDR3 is TGTGCCAGCAGCTTGCGAGGAACTACCGGAAACACCATATATTTT.

The chain has TRBV29-1 and TRBJ2-1; D perhaps matches TRBD1 (5 bases). CDR1 SQVTM and CDR2 ANQGSEA come from the germline V gene. CDR3 size: 16 residues. Trimming took off 4 bases at V and 0 bases at J, with 16 bases between the two ends. The CDR3 loop is CSVARGGASSYNEQFF. The CDR3, as DNA: TGCAGCGTTGCTCGTGGTGGGGCTAGCTCCTACAATGAGCAGTTCTTC.

Details on this clone: Germline is not matched at one junction end, which may reflect a read error. The genes are TRBV7-7 and TRBJ2-2; 8 nucleotides align to TRBD1. The CDR3 extends over 15 amino acids. CDR1 is SSHAT and CDR2 is FNYEAQ in the germline V gene (reference sequence). The CDR3 protein is CASSSGTGLTGELFF. The CDR3 bases are TGTGCTAGCAGCTCCGGGACAGGCCTAACCGGGGAGCTGTTTTTT.

The chain recombines TRBV28 with TRBJ2-3, with 9 bases aligning to TRBD2. CDR3 length equals 14 residues. The V segment lost 8 bases and the J segment 0 bases; nucleotides outside the gene matches: 3. From germline, CDR1 is MDHEN and CDR2 SYDVKM. CDR3 nucleotide sequence: TGTGCCAGCCAAACTAGCGGGAGCACAGATACGCAGTATTTT. Translating gives CASQTSGSTDTQYF.

J is TRBJ1-3 and V is TRBV27; D remains ambiguous. CDR1 MNHEY and CDR2 SMNVEV come from the germline V gene (reference sequence). There are 15 residues in the CDR3. V was shortened by 6 bases and J by 0 bases, with 12 bases between the two germline ends. The CDR3 protein is CASRADTDSGNTIYF. For the CDR3, the DNA is TGTGCCAGCAGGGCCGACACCGACTCTGGAAACACCATATATTTT.

The chain has TRBV7-8 and TRBJ2-7; D may be TRBD1 (6 bases). This CDR3 region has 14 residues. The germline V gene encodes CDR1 SGHVS and CDR2 FQNEAQ. With 5 bases removed from V and 5 bases from J, the gap between germline ends came to 16 bases. The CDR3 region is CASSHIVGADEQYV. The CDR3 coding sequence is TGTGCCAGCAGCCATATAGTGGGGGCTGACGAGCAGTACGTC.

This clone was observed a handful of times. This chain uses TRBV28 with TRBJ1-1; 7 bases align to TRBD1. V dropped 3 bases and J dropped 11; count of bases not matched to a gene: 15. The germline V gene has CDR1 MDHEN and CDR2 SYDVKM. The CDR3 loop spans 15 amino acids. The CDR3 here is CASSFRSGGVLAAFF. Here the CDR3 DNA reads TGTGCCAGCAGTTTCAGGTCAGGGGGAGTTTTGGCGGCTTTCTTT.

The chain carries TRBV7-2 and TRBJ1-5, with D unresolved. Germline-derived CDR1 and CDR2 are SGHTA and FQGNSA. Trimming removed 4 bases from V and 6 bases from J, with 13 bases in between. The CDR3 runs to 14 residues. The CDR3 region has the DNA TGTGCCAGCAGCTATGAGAGGTCCGGTCAGCCCCAGCATTTT. It encodes CASSYERSGQPQHF.

V gene TRBV18 combines with J gene TRBJ1-4; D might be TRBD1 (6 bases). CDR1 is KGHSH, CDR2 LQKENI, per germline. The CDR3 loop spans 13 amino acids. The V end lost 6 bases, the J end lost 8 bases, and 13 bases lay between the germline ends. The CDR3: CASSLDRNEKLFF. The CDR3 nucleotides are TGTGCCAGCTCCCTCGACAGGAACGAAAAACTGTTTTTT.

V is TRBV21-1 and J is TRBJ1-2; the DNA was not compared with TRBD1, the D call given in the table. TRBV21-1 is described as a pseudogene. This CDR3 is 17 amino acids long. The CDR3 DNA is TGTGCCAGCAGCAAGGGACAGGGGGCTCGGAACGGCTATGGCTACACCTTC. As protein: CASSKGQGARNGYGYTF.

This chain links TRBV29-1 with TRBJ1-3; 7 nucleotides align to TRBD1. The CDR3 sequence is 13 residues long. The V and J ends lost 7 bases and 1 base, in that order; junction bases with no gene match: 4. Germline-derived CDR1 and CDR2 are SQVTM and ANQGSEA. CDR3 region: CSAGTVSGNTIYF. The CDR3 bases are TGCAGCGCTGGGACAGTATCTGGAAACACCATATATTTT. The entire variable domain, with the rest obtained from reference TRBV29-1 and TRBJ1-3, is as follows: SAVISQKPSRDICQRGTSLTIQCQVDSQVTMMFWYRQQPGQSLTLIATANQGSEATYESGFVIDKFPISRPNLTFSTLTVSNMSPEDSSIYLCSAGTVSGNTIYFGEGSWLTVV.

The table lists this clone with a count of one. The gene calls are TRBV23-1 and TRBJ1-3; 8 bases fit TRBD1. TRBV23-1 belongs to the ORF category, with a function that is uncertain. The CDR3 consists of 19 residues. V dropped 2 bases and J dropped 0; count of bases not matched to a gene: 12. Here the CDR3 reads CASSQHTPGQAISGNTIYF. The CDR3 DNA is TGCGCCAGCAGTCAACATACACCGGGACAGGCAATCTCTGGAAACACCATATATTTT.

The chain couples TRBV13 to TRBJ2-1; 13 bases are a match to TRBD2. Per germline, CDR1 PRHDT and CDR2 FYEKMQ (reference sequence). This CDR3 is 18 amino acids long. Trimming removed 2 bases from V and 3 bases from J; junction bases left unmatched: 7. The CDR3 bases are TGTGCCAGCAGCTTATGGTTGACTAGCGGGGGGTACTACAATGAGCAGTTCTTC. Encoded protein: CASSLWLTSGGYYNEQFF.

This chain joins TRBV5-6 and TRBJ1-2; D uncertain. This CDR3 is built from 15 residues. The V end lost 4 bases, the J end lost 4 bases, and 17 bases lay between the germline ends. The germline CDR1 and CDR2 sequences are SGHDT and YYEEEE. The CDR3 DNA reads as TGTGCCAGCAGCCTCGGGAGGATCCATGTCTATGGCTACACCTTC. It is translated as CASSLGRIHVYGYTF.

V gene TRBV4-1 combines with J gene TRBJ1-5, with 8 bases matching TRBD1. The CDR3 has 16 amino acids. Germline V CDR1 and CDR2: MGHRA, YSYEKL. V lost 0 bases, J lost 4 bases, and 5 bases stayed unmatched. CDR3 region: CASSQDGQGWNQPQHF. CDR3 in DNA: TGCGCCAGCAGCCAAGATGGACAGGGTTGGAATCAGCCCCAGCATTTT.

This chain links TRBV27 with TRBJ2-5, with 9 positions matching TRBD1. The germline V gene encodes CDR1 MNHEY and CDR2 SMNVEV (reference sequence). V was clipped by 5 bases and J by 1 base; unmatched bases: 5. CDR3 length equals 15 residues. The chain's CDR3 is CASSTGGPSQETQYF. The CDR3 DNA sequence: TGTGCCAGCAGTACAGGGGGCCCCTCCCAAGAGACCCAGTACTTC.

J is TRBJ2-7 and V is TRBV5-4; 9 bases line up with TRBD2. Germline V CDR1 and CDR2: SGHNT, YYREEE (reference sequence). This CDR3 has 13 residues. V lost 4 bases and J lost 7; bases outside the gene matches: 6. CDR3 region: CASSRDLAGEQYV. The DNA for the CDR3 is TGTGCCAGCAGCCGCGATCTAGCGGGGGAGCAGTACGTC.

The CDR3 sequence is CASSQGGQGLGEQFF. CDR3 DNA: TGCGCCAGCAGCCAAGGGGGACAGGGCTTGGGTGAGCAGTTCTTC. The chain couples TRBV4-3 to TRBJ2-1; the match to TRBD1 covers 9 bases. Germline CDR1 LGHNA, CDR2 YSLEER. CDR3 length: 15 amino acids. After removal of 1 base from V and 9 bases from J, the junction contained 7 bases not matched to a gene.

The chain carries TRBV9 and TRBJ2-3; 8 bases fit TRBD2. The CDR3 runs 15 residues. Germline CDR1 reads SGDLS; CDR2 reads YYNGEE. V shed 0 bases and J 4 bases; nucleotides not matched to a gene: 4. The CDR3 here is CASSVDGGAADTQYF. In DNA, the CDR3 is TGTGCCAGCAGCGTAGACGGGGGGGCTGCAGATACGCAGTATTTT.

The chain employs TRBV2 and TRBJ2-3, with D perhaps matching TRBD2 (7 bases). The CDR3 runs to 15 residues. The germline CDR1 and CDR2 sequences are SNHLY and FYNNEI. The germline V and J ends were trimmed by 8 bases and 4 bases, with 19 bases remaining between them. CDR3 sequence (DNA): TGTGCCAGCTCCCGTCAGGGCGGGGGCCCAGATACGCAGTATTTT. Encoded protein: CASSRQGGGPDTQYF.

This chain links TRBV28 with TRBJ2-5, with TRBD2 identical over 10 bases. Germline V lookup: CDR1 MDHEN, CDR2 SYDVKM. Trimming cost V 3 bases and J 5 bases; bases outside gene matches: 6. The CDR3 is made up of 15 amino acids. The CDR3 protein is CASSFLSGGAETQYF. The CDR3 DNA follows: TGTGCCAGCAGTTTCCTGAGCGGGGGGGCCGAGACCCAGTACTTC. The complete variable domain, with remaining parts taken from reference TRBV28 and TRBJ2-5, reads DVKVTQSSRYLVKRTGEKVFLECVQDMDHENMFWYRQDPGLGLRLIYFSYDVKMKEKGDIPEGYSVSREKKERFSLILESASTNQTSMYLCASSFLSGGAETQYFGPGTRLLVL.

The gene calls are TRBV7-9 and TRBJ2-3; D is ambiguous. Looked up from germline, CDR1 is SEHNR and CDR2 is FQNEAQ (reference sequence). The CDR3 extends over 14 amino acids. Trimming removed 3 bases from V and 4 bases from J, with 11 bases in between. CDR3 residues: CASSFTSPPDTQYF. The CDR3 DNA sequence: TGTGCCAGCAGCTTTACCAGTCCGCCAGATACGCAGTATTTT.

The chain joins TRBV2 to TRBJ2-2, with 8 bases matching TRBD1. The CDR3 covers 18 residues. The germline gives CDR1 SNHLY, CDR2 FYNNEI. The V segment lost 6 bases and the J segment 1 base; nucleotides outside the gene matches: 13. As DNA, the CDR3 is TGTGCCAGCAGGGGTCCCCGACGACAGGGGCAGAACACCGGGGAGCTGTTTTTT. This encodes CASRGPRRQGQNTGELFF.